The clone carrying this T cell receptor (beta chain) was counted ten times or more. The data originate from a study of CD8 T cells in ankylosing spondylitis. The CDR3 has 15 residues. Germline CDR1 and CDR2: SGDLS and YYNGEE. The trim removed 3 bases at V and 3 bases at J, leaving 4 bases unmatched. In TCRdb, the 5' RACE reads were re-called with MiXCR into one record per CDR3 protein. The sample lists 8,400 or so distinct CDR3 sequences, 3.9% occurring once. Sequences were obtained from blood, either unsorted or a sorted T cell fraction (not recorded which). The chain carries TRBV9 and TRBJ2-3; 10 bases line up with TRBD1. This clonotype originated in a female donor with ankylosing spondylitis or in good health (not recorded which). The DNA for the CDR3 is TGTGCCAGCAGCGACCGGGACAGGGGTACAGATACGCAGTATTTT. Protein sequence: CASSDRDRGTDTQYF. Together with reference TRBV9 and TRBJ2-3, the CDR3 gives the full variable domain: DSGVTQTPKHLITATGQRVTLRCSPRSGDLSVYWYQQSLDQGLQFLIQYYNGEERAKGNILERFSAQQFPDLHSELNLSSLELGDSALYFCASSDRDRGTDTQYFGPGTRLTVL.